The clone carrying this TCR beta chain has just one count. The antigen remains undetermined. This sample is part of a study of T cell responses to AZD1222 COVID-19 vaccine. General study results and limits: Regions left unmutated in variants are reportedly the target of nearly half of spike-specific TCRs.

Clones were read by immunoSEQ multiplex PCR, and TCRdb kept only the in-frame ones, dropping some. The profile shows tens of thousands of clones, roughly 90% of them singletons. The source of this sequence is an adult in good health. Sequenced here: peripheral blood, sampled on day 0 of AZD1222 vaccination.

CDR3 in DNA: TGTGCCAGCTCACCAGATGCGGGGGGGGGCACAGATACGCAGTATTTT. Translation: CASSPDAGGGTDTQYF. This chain connects TRBV18 to TRBJ2-3; 9 bases agree with TRBD2. Germline V gives CDR1 KGHSH, CDR2 LQKENI. V was clipped by 2 bases and J by 1 base; unmatched bases: 4. The CDR3 contains 16 residues.